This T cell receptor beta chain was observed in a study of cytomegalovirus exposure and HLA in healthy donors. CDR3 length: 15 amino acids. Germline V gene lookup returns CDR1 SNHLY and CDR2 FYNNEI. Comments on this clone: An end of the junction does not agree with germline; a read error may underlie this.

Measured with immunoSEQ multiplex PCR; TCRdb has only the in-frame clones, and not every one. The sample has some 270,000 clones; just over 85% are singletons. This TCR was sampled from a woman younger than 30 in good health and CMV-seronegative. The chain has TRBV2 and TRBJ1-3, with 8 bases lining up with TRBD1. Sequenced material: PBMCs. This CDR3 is CASSEDRGSGNTIYF. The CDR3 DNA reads TGTGCCAGCAGCGAAGACAGGGGCTCTGGAAACACCATATATTTT.